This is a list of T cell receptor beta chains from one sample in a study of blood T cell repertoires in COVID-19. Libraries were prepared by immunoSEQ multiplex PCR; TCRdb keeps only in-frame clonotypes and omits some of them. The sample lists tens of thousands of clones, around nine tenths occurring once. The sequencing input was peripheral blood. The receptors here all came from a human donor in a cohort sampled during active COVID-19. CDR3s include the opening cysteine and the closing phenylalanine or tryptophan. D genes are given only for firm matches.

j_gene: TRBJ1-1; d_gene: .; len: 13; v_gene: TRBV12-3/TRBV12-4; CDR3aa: CASSFPQKAEAFF
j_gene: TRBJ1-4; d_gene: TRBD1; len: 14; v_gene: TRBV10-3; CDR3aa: CAIRGQGESEKLFF
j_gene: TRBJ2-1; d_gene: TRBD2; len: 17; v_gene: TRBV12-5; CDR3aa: CASGLGGGAYSYNEQFF
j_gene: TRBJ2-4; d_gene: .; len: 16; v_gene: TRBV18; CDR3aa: CASSPPPRHGKNIQYF
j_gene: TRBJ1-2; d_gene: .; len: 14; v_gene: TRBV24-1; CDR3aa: CATSDSNRDYGYTF
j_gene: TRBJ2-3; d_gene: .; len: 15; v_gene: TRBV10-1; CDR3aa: CASTEGTSSTDTQYF
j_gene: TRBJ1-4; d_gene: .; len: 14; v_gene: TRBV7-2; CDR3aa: CASSLAGFNEKLFF
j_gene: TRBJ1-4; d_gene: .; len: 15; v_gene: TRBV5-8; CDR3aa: CASSFALSTNEKLFF
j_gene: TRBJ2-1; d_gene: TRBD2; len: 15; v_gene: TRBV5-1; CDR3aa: CASSPGTSGYNEQFF
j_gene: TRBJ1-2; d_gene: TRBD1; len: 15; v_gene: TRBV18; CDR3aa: CASSPRRTGDGGYTF
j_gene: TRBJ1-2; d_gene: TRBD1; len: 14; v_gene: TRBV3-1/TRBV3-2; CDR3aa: CASSPPGTAFGYTF
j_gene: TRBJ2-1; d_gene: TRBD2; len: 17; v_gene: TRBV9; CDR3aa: CASSVEVAGVSYNEQFF
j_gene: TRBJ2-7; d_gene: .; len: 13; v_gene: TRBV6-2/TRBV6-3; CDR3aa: CASSWPAAYEQYF
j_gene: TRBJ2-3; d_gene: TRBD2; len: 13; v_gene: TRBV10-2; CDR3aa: CASRAGGTDTQYF
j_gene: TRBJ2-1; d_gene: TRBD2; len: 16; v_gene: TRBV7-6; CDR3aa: CASSGFGGGAGDEQFF
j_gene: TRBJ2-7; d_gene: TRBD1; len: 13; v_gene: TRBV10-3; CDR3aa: CAISGTGRNEQYF
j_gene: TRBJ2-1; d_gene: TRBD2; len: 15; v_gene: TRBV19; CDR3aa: CASSLERGPYNEQFF
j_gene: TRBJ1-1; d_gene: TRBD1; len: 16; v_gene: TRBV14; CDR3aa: CASSQHPGQLNTEAFF
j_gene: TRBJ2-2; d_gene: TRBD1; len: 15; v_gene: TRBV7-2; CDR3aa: CASSLRQGSSGELFF
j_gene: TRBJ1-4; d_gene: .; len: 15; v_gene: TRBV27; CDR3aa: CASSSSGLPNEKLFF
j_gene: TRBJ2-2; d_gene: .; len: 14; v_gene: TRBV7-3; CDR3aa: CASSKTENTGELFF
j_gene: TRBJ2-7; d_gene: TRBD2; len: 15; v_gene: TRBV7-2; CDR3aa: CASSLERGGPYEQYF
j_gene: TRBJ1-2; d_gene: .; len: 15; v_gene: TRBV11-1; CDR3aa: CASSLLVGQRYGYTF
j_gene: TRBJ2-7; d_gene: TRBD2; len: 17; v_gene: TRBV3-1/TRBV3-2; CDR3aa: CASIRLAGVQRSYEQYF
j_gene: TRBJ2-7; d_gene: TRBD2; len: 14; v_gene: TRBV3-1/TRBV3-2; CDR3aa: CASSQVSSGGTQYF
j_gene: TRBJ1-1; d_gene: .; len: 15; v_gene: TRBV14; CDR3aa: CASSPPGHRGTEAFF
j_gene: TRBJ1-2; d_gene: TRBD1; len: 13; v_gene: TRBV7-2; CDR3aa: CASSFGDRDGYTF
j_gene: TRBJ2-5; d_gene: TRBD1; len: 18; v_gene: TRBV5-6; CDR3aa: CASSSRDRGFWGQETQYF
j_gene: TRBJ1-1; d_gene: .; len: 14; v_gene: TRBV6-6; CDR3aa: CASRTPGKNTEAFF
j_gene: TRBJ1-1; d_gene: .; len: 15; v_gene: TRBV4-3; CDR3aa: CASSQEWAVYTEAFF
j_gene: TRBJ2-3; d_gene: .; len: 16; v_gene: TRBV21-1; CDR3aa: CASSATGSRGADTQYF
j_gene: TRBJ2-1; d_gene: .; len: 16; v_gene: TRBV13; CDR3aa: CASSLGRAGSYNEQFF
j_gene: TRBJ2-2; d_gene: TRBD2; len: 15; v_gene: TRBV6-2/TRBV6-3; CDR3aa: CASSYLSGGAGELFF
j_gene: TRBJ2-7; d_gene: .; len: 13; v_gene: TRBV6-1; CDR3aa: CASSDPVNYEQYF
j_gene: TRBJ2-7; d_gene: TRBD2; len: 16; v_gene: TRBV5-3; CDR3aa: CARPDRRRGVECEQYF
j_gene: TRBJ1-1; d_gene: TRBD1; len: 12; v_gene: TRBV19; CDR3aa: CASRDRDTEAFF
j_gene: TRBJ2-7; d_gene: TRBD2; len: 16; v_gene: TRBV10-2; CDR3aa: CASSELSGGPSYEQYF
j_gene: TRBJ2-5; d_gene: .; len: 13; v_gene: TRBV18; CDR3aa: CASSPRDQETQYF
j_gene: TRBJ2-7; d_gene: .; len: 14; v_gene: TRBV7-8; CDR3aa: CASSRGRDSYEQYF
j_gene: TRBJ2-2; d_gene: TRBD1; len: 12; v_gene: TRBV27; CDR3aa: CASRTGSGELFF
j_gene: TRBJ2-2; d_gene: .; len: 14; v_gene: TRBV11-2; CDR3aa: CASSLVSGSGELFF
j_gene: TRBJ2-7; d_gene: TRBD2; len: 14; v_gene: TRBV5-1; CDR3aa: CASKQAGSSYEQYF
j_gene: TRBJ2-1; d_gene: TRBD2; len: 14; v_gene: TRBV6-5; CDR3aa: CASSSSGGHNEQFF
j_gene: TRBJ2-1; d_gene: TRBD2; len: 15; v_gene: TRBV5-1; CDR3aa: CASSLGGGAMNEQFF
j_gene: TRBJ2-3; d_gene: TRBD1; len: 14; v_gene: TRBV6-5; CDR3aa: CASSTQGRIDTQYF
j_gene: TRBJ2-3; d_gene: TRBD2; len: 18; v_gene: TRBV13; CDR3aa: CASSFPGVAGGNTDTQYF
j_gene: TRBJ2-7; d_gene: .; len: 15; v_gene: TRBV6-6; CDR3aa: CASSPGRGIGYEQYF
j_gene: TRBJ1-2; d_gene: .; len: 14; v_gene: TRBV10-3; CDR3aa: CAISGNRDNYGYTF